This is a list of T cell receptor beta chains from one sample in a study of blood T cell repertoires in COVID-19. This table comes from immunoSEQ multiplex PCR, and its TCRdb copy is limited to in-frame clones, with some not included. The sample lists 300,000 or so clones, around 90% occurring once. The material sequenced was PBMCs or T cells enriched from blood (not recorded which). Receptors were obtained from a woman aged 25-40 years who had recovered from COVID-19. The CDR3 runs from the conserved cysteine through the conserved F or W. D genes are given only for firm matches. Size values are once, few and many counts, or a class for expanded clones, and some rows have none.

d_gene,j_gene,abundance,v_gene,CDR3aa,CDR3nt
TRBD2,TRBJ2-7,.,TRBV5-4,CASSLGGGAIYEQYF,TGTGCCAGCAGCTTGGGCGGGGGGGCGATCTACGAGCAGTACTTC
TRBD1,TRBJ2-2,.,TRBV7-2,CASSRKGTGVGTGELFF,TGTGCCAGCAGCAGAAAGGGGACAGGGGTCGGGACCGGGGAGCTGTTTTTT
TRBD2,TRBJ2-1,.,TRBV5-6,CASSLGAGGVNEQFF,TGTGCCAGCAGCTTGGGAGCCGGGGGGGTCAATGAGCAGTTCTTC
.,TRBJ1-1,.,TRBV11-1,CASSPRVVGTEAFF,TGTGCCAGCAGCCCCAGGGTGGTAGGCACTGAAGCTTTCTTT
.,TRBJ1-3,.,TRBV10-3,CAISHRENSGNTIYF,TGTGCCATCAGCCACAGGGAGAACTCTGGAAACACCATATATTTT
TRBD1,TRBJ1-2,once,TRBV30,CAWSVGTGFGYTF,TGTGCCTGGAGTGTGGGGACAGGCTTTGGCTACACCTTC
.,TRBJ1-1,few,TRBV13,CASSLGLEAFF,TGTGCCAGCAGCTTAGGCCTTGAAGCTTTCTTT
.,TRBJ1-2,.,TRBV7-2,CASSSGQLYGYTF,TGTGCCAGCAGCTCCGGACAGCTCTATGGCTACACCTTC
.,TRBJ1-2,.,TRBV12-3/TRBV12-4,CASKTTGGGYTF,TGTGCCAGCAAGACAACGGGGGGAGGCTACACCTTC
.,TRBJ1-5,.,TRBV10-2,CASSESGAPVPQHF,TGCGCCAGCAGTGAGTCGGGGGCTCCCGTGCCCCAGCATTTT
.,TRBJ1-2,.,TRBV5-6,CASSFPGDYGYTF,TGTGCCAGCAGTTTCCCGGGGGACTATGGCTACACCTTC
TRBD2,TRBJ2-3,.,TRBV6-2/TRBV6-3,CASSYPRGGTADTQYF,TGTGCCAGCAGTTACCCGCGGGGGGGAACCGCAGATACGCAGTATTTT
.,TRBJ1-2,.,TRBV6-5,CASGQGHNTF,TGTGCCAGCGGCCAGGGCCATAACACCTTC
.,TRBJ1-6,.,TRBV18,CASSISVPYNSPLHF,TGTGCCAGCTCAATCTCGGTGCCCTATAATTCACCCCTCCACTTT
.,TRBJ1-3,.,TRBV27,CASSLNHRVAGNTIYF,TGTGCCAGCAGCCTCAACCACAGGGTGGCAGGAAACACCATATATTTT
.,TRBJ2-2,.,TRBV4-3,CASSQGSGENTGELFF,TGCGCCAGCAGCCAAGGCAGCGGAGAGAACACCGGGGAGCTGTTTTTT
TRBD2,TRBJ2-1,few,TRBV11-1,CASSLKGTSGGPEQFF,TGTGCCAGCAGCCTTAAAGGGACTAGCGGGGGGCCTGAGCAGTTCTTC
.,TRBJ2-7,.,TRBV4-3,CASSQEARSSYEQYF,TGCGCCAGCAGCCAGGAGGCCAGGAGCTCCTACGAGCAGTACTTC
TRBD2,TRBJ2-3,.,TRBV10-3,CASGTSGGVADTQYF,TGTGCCAGCGGGACTAGCGGGGGGGTGGCAGATACGCAGTATTTT
TRBD1,TRBJ1-2,.,TRBV7-3,CASRGQGADGYTF,TGTGCCAGCAGAGGACAGGGGGCAGATGGCTACACCTTC
TRBD1,TRBJ1-1,.,TRBV24-1,CATSDRTGEAFF,TGTGCCACCAGTGATAGGACAGGGGAAGCTTTCTTT
.,TRBJ2-5,.,TRBV11-2,CASSLVSSGETQYF,TGTGCCAGCAGCTTAGTATCCAGCGGTGAGACCCAGTACTTC
TRBD1,TRBJ2-7,.,TRBV28,CASNSPSGTVYEQYF,TGTGCCAGTAACAGTCCGTCCGGGACAGTGTACGAGCAGTACTTC
.,TRBJ1-2,.,TRBV1,CTSSPRQGARGYTF,TGCACCAGCAGCCCTAGACAGGGGGCGCGGGGCTACACCTTC
.,TRBJ1-4,.,TRBV16,CASRLPATNEKLFF,TGTGCCAGCAGACTGCCCGCAACTAATGAAAAACTGTTTTTT
TRBD1,TRBJ1-4,.,TRBV6-1,CASSEPGQGVSEKLFF,TGTGCCAGCAGTGAGCCGGGACAGGGGGTCTCTGAAAAACTGTTTTTT
.,TRBJ2-1,.,TRBV24-1,CATSGGGRYNEQFF,TGTGCCACCAGTGGGGGGGGGCGGTACAATGAGCAGTTCTTC
.,TRBJ1-1,.,TRBV27,CASSRHLNTEAFF,TGTGCCAGCAGCAGACACCTGAACACTGAAGCTTTCTTT
TRBD1,TRBJ1-2,.,TRBV30,CAGRNRYRGVSPYGGYTF,TGTGCCGGAAGAAACCGATACAGGGGGGTAAGCCCTTATGGAGGCTACACCTTC